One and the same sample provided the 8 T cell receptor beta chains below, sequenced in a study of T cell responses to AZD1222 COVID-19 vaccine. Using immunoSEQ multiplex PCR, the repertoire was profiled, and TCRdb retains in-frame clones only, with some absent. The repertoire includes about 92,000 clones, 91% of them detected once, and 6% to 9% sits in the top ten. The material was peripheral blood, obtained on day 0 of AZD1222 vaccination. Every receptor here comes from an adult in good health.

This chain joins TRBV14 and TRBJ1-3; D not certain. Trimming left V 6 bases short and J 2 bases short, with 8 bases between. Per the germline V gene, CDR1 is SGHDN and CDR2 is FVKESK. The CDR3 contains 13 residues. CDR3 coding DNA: TGTGCCAGCAGGATTTCCGCTGGAAACACCATATATTTT. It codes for CASRISAGNTIYF.

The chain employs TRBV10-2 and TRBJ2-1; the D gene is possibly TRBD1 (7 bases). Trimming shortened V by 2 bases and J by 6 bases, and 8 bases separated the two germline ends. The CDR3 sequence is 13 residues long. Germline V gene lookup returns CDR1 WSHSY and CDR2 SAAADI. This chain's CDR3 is CASSEQGGNEQFF. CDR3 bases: TGCGCCAGCAGTGAGCAGGGGGGCAATGAGCAGTTCTTC.

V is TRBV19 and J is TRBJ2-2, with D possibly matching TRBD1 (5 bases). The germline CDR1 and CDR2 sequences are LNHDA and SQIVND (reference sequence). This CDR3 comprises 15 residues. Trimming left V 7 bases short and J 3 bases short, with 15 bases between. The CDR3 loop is CASTPRGRDTGELFF. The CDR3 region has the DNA TGTGCCAGTACCCCTAGGGGCAGGGACACCGGGGAGCTGTTTTTT.

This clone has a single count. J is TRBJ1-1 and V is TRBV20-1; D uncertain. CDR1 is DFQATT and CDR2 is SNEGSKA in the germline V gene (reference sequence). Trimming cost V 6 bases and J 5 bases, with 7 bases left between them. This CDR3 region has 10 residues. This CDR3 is CSAGGTEAFF. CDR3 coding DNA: TGCAGTGCAGGTGGGACTGAAGCTTTCTTT.

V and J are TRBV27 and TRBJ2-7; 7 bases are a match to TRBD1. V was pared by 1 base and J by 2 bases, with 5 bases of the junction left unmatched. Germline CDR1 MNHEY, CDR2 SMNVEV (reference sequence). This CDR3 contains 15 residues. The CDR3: CASSLLGQRTYEQYF. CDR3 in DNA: TGTGCCAGCAGTTTATTGGGACAGAGAACCTACGAGCAGTACTTC.

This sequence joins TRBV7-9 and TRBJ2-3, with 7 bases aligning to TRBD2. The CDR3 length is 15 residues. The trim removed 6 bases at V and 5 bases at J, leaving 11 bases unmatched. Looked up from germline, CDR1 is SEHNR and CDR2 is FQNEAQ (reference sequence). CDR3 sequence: CASRPNYRGGDTQYF. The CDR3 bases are TGTGCCAGCAGACCCAACTACCGCGGGGGAGATACGCAGTATTTT.

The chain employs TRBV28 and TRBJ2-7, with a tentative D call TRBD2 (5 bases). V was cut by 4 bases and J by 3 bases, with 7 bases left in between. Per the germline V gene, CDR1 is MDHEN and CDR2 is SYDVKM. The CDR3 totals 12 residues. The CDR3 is CASSSGGYEQYF. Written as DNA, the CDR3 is TGTGCCAGCAGTTCCGGAGGCTACGAGCAGTACTTC.

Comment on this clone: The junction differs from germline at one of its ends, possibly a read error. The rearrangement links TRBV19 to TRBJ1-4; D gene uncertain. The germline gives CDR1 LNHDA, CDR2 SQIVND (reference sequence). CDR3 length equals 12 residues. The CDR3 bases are TGTGCCAGTAGTACCCGGGGAGGATTCACTTCATTT. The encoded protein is CASSTRGGFTSF.